These 10 T cell receptor beta chains came from one sample sequenced in a study of blood T cell repertoires in COVID-19. This table comes from immunoSEQ multiplex PCR, and its TCRdb copy is limited to in-frame clones, with some not included. Here the sample spans 150,000 to 200,000 clones, 92% being singletons. Input material: peripheral blood. These receptors were obtained from a man aged 25-40 years with COVID-19, enrolled during active disease.

V and J are TRBV12-3 or TRBV12-4 and TRBJ1-2, with D possibly TRBD1 on 5 matching bases. The CDR3 spans 13 residues. The germline V and J ends were trimmed by 6 bases and 4 bases, with 12 bases remaining between them. The CDR3 sequence: CASSPDRTYGYTF. CDR3 bases: TGTGCCAGCAGCCCCGACAGAACCTATGGCTACACCTTC.

This chain connects TRBV4-1 to TRBJ2-1; D is uncertain. This CDR3 contains 13 residues. Trimming left V 4 bases short and J 3 bases short, with 7 bases between. Germline V lookup: CDR1 MGHRA, CDR2 YSYEKL. Written as DNA, the CDR3 is TGCGCCAGCAGCCCTCTAGACTACAATGAGCAGTTCTTC. It is translated as CASSPLDYNEQFF.

The chain's CDR3 is CASSFRGTYEQYF. The CDR3 coding sequence is TGTGCCAGCAGCTTCAGGGGAACCTACGAGCAGTACTTC. The V call is TRBV7-2, the J call TRBJ2-7, with TRBD1 as a possible D gene (6 bases). Trimming shortened V by 3 bases and J by 2 bases, and 8 bases separated the two germline ends. The CDR3 extends over 13 amino acids. CDR1 is SGHTA and CDR2 is FQGNSA in the germline V gene. The full variable domain, rest sourced from reference TRBV7-2 and TRBJ2-7, is GAGVSQSPSNKVTEKGKDVELRCDPISGHTALYWYRQSLGQGLEFLIYFQGNSAPDKSGLPSDRFSAERTGGSVSTLTIQRTQQEDSAVYLCASSFRGTYEQYFGPGTRLTVT.

V usage is TRBV4-3 and J usage is TRBJ2-1; TRBD2 is a possible D gene (7 bases). Trimming stripped 1 base from V and 3 bases from J, with 13 bases between. Germline loops: CDR1 LGHNA, CDR2 YSLEER. The CDR3 is made up of 16 amino acids. This CDR3 reads CASSQGGRGSYNEQFF. Here the CDR3 DNA reads TGCGCCAGCAGCCAAGGGGGGCGGGGGAGCTACAATGAGCAGTTCTTC.

The V call is TRBV6-6, the J call TRBJ1-1; perhaps TRBD1 as D (5 bases). The CDR3 runs to 12 residues. Per germline, CDR1 MNHNY and CDR2 SVGAGI (reference sequence). V lost 5 bases and J 6 bases, leaving 10 bases between the germline ends. DNA for the CDR3: TGTGCCAGCAGTCTCCAGGGCCCTGAAGCTTTCTTT. This gives the protein CASSLQGPEAFF.

The rearrangement joins TRBV11-2 to TRBJ2-1, with D maybe TRBD2 (6 bases). The CDR3 contains 14 residues. Looked up from germline, CDR1 is SGHAT and CDR2 is FQNNGV. V was shortened by 4 bases and J by 9 bases, with 16 bases between the two germline ends. CDR3 DNA sequence: TGTGCCAGCAGCTCTAATCTTCAGGGAGGTGAGCAGTTCTTC. Translating gives CASSSNLQGGEQFF. The variable domain in full, with the rest retrieved from reference TRBV11-2 and TRBJ2-1, is EAGVAQSPRYKIIEKRQSVAFWCNPISGHATLYWYQQILGQGPKLLIQFQNNGVVDDSQLPKDRFSAERLKGVDSTLKIQPAKLEDSAVYLCASSSNLQGGEQFFGPGTRLTVL.

This clone appeared a single time. V and J are TRBV7-3 and TRBJ1-2; D is ambiguous. Germline V CDR1 and CDR2: SGHTA, FQGTGA. The CDR3 totals 13 residues. V gave up 2 bases and J gave up 2 bases, with 6 bases separating them. This chain's CDR3 is CASSLGENYGYTF. As DNA, the CDR3 is TGTGCCAGCAGCTTAGGGGAGAACTATGGCTACACCTTC.

The chain uses TRBV28 and TRBJ1-2; TRBD1 agrees at 9 bases. J gave up 2 bases and V 5 bases, and 9 bases lay outside the gene matches. Per the germline V gene, CDR1 is MDHEN and CDR2 is SYDVKM. This CDR3 has 16 residues. DNA of the CDR3: TGTGCCAGCAGTGCATCCGGGACAGGGACGAACTATGGCTACACCTTC. Translated, it gives CASSASGTGTNYGYTF.

The chain combines TRBV7-9 with TRBJ1-6; D call uncertain. This CDR3 region has 13 residues. V was clipped by 6 bases and J by 8 bases, with 11 bases between them. Looked up from germline, CDR1 is SEHNR and CDR2 is FQNEAQ (reference sequence). Here the CDR3 reads CASSLREDSPLHF. CDR3 nucleotide sequence: TGTGCCAGCAGTCTCCGGGAGGATTCACCCCTCCACTTT.

The chain combines TRBV5-6 with TRBJ2-5; the match to TRBD2 covers 13 bases. The CDR3 spans 16 residues. V dropped 3 bases and J dropped 3; count of bases not matched to a gene: 5. Germline V gene sequence: CDR1 SGHDT, CDR2 YYEEEE. CDR3 sequence (DNA): TGTGCCAGCAGCTCTACCGGACTAGCGGGGGAAGAGACCCAGTACTTC. Translating it yields CASSSTGLAGEETQYF. The variable domain in full, with the rest retrieved from reference TRBV5-6 and TRBJ2-5, is DAGVTQSPTHLIKTRGQQVTLRCSPKSGHDTVSWYQQALGQGPQFIFQYYEEEERQRGNFPDRFSGHQFPNYSSELNVNALLLGDSALYLCASSSTGLAGEETQYFGPGTRLLVL.